This T cell receptor (beta chain) was observed in a study of T cell changes during pregnancy in multiple sclerosis. The assay was immunoSEQ multiplex PCR, and TCRdb's table has in-frame clones only and misses some. Among 50,000 or so clones listed, 91% were seen once. The source of this sequence is a female donor with multiple sclerosis, enrolled in a pregnancy study. The sample consisted of CD8+ T cells from peripheral blood mononuclear cells, taken after pregnancy.

The DNA for the CDR3 is TGCGCCAGCAGCCAAGATCGGGCAGGGGATGAAAAACTGTTTTTT. Protein product: CASSQDRAGDEKLFF. The chain couples TRBV4-1 to TRBJ1-4; TRBD1 might be the D (6 bases). Germline lookup yields CDR1 MGHRA and CDR2 YSYEKL. The CDR3 consists of 15 residues. Trimming shortened V by 0 bases and J by 6 bases, and 11 bases separated the two germline ends.